These 13 T cell receptor beta chains came from one sample sequenced in a study of PD-1 blockade in classical Hodgkin lymphoma. Measured with immunoSEQ multiplex PCR; TCRdb has only the in-frame clones, and not every one. The sample shows approximately 99,000 clones, more than 80% of them seen only once. Relapse after autologous stem cell transplantation occurred in every patient, and brentuximab vedotin exposure varied. Sequences were derived from peripheral blood mononuclear cells (PBMCs), sampled before the second cycle of nivolumab. The receptors stem from a human donor with classical Hodgkin lymphoma.

The V gene is TRBV18, the J gene TRBJ1-5; possibly TRBD1 for D (5 bases). Germline V gene data show CDR1 as KGHSH and CDR2 as LQKENI. The V end was cut by 3 bases, the J end by 5 bases, with 14 bases between. This CDR3 has 15 residues. CDR3 residues: CASSPSGGTHQPQHF. CDR3 in DNA: TGTGCCAGCTCACCTTCGGGAGGGACGCATCAGCCCCAGCATTTT.

The chain links TRBV9 to TRBJ2-1; D is tentatively TRBD1 or TRBD2 (5 bases each). Trimming cost V 4 bases and J 4 bases, with 15 bases left between them. Germline CDR1 reads SGDLS; CDR2 reads YYNGEE. The CDR3 is made up of 15 amino acids. Here the CDR3 DNA reads TGTGCCAGCAGCCCAGGGACCCCCTTATACAATGAGCAGTTCTTC. Translating gives CASSPGTPLYNEQFF.

The V and J genes are TRBV2 and TRBJ2-7; TRBD1 matches 8 bases. The CDR3 is 16 amino acids. Germline lookup yields CDR1 SNHLY and CDR2 FYNNEI. V lost 8 bases, J lost 3 bases, and 15 bases stayed unmatched. This CDR3 reads CASEYLKGQADYEQYF. The DNA of the CDR3 is TGTGCCAGCGAATACTTGAAGGGACAGGCCGACTACGAGCAGTACTTC.

This clone was seen just once. V is TRBV27 and J is TRBJ2-7, with D unresolved. The V and J ends lost 5 bases and 4 bases respectively, with 12 bases between them. CDR3 length: 13 amino acids. Germline CDR1 reads MNHEY; CDR2 reads SMNVEV (reference sequence). The CDR3 loop is CASSPSPPYEQYF. CDR3 sequence (DNA): TGTGCCAGCAGTCCCTCCCCCCCTTACGAGCAGTACTTC.

CDR3 sequence: CAWTGAGDTVYNEQFF. CDR3 nucleotides: TGTGCCTGGACGGGTGCTGGGGACACAGTTTACAATGAGCAGTTCTTC. J is TRBJ2-1 and V is TRBV30; a weak D match, TRBD1 (6 bases). Germline V gene sequence: CDR1 GTSNPN, CDR2 SVGIG (reference sequence). This CDR3 contains 16 residues. The V and J ends lost 4 bases and 4 bases respectively, with 20 bases between them.

CDR3 protein: CASSRQVGDTGELFF. CDR3 in DNA: TGTGCCAGCTCACGACAGGTCGGGGACACCGGGGAGCTGTTTTTT. The gene calls are TRBV18 and TRBJ2-2; tentative D call: TRBD1 (6 bases). There are 15 residues in the CDR3. V dropped 4 bases and J dropped 3 bases, with 12 bases sitting between them. CDR1 is KGHSH and CDR2 is LQKENI in the germline V gene.

J is TRBJ2-5 and V is TRBV30; 8 bases are shared with TRBD2. In germline, CDR1 is GTSNPN, CDR2 SVGIG (reference sequence). Trimming at V came to 2 bases and at J to 4 bases, leaving 6 bases not matched to a gene. The CDR3 has 14 residues. The CDR3 nucleotides are TGTGCCTGGAGTCGAGGACTAGCAGGAGAGACCCAGTACTTC. Amino acid sequence: CAWSRGLAGETQYF.

This sequence joins TRBV5-4 and TRBJ2-2; 9 nucleotides match TRBD1. Trimming took 3 bases from V and 1 from J; bases not matched to a gene: 1. This CDR3 has 15 amino acids. Germline lookup yields CDR1 SGHNT and CDR2 YYREEE (reference sequence). CDR3 DNA: TGTGCCAGCAGCTGGGGACAGGGGAACACCGGGGAGCTGTTTTTT. Translation gives CASSWGQGNTGELFF.

In its sample, this clone was seen a few times. The chain uses TRBV19 and TRBJ1-2; tentatively, D is TRBD1 (6 bases). CDR1 and CDR2 from the germline V gene are LNHDA and SQIVND (reference sequence). There are 15 residues in the CDR3. The V gene lost 3 bases and the J gene lost 4 bases, with 15 bases spanning the gap. CDR3 nucleotides: TGTGCCAGTAGTATGACAGGTGACAGGCGCTATGGCTACACCTTC. This sequence encodes CASSMTGDRRYGYTF.

This clone has more than one count but fewer than ten. The chain links TRBV7-2 to TRBJ2-2; TRBD2 agrees at 14 bases. The CDR3 has 16 residues. The V segment lost 4 bases and the J segment 6 bases; nucleotides outside the gene matches: 4. Germline CDR1 and CDR2: SGHTA and FQGNSA. The CDR3 DNA reads as TGTGCCAGCAGCTGGCAGGGACTAGCGGGAGCCGGGGAGCTGTTTTTT. It specifies CASSWQGLAGAGELFF.

This clone was seen more than once but under ten times. The J gene is TRBJ2-7, the V gene TRBV2, with D unresolved. Germline V gene lookup returns CDR1 SNHLY and CDR2 FYNNEI. Trimming took off 5 bases at V and 5 bases at J, with 7 bases between the two ends. The CDR3 runs to 11 residues. CDR3 region: CASSYQDEQYF. CDR3 sequence (DNA): TGTGCCAGCAGTTACCAGGACGAGCAGTACTTC.

The chain uses TRBV7-2 and TRBJ2-3, with TRBD2 matching 11 bases. Trimming at V came to 3 bases and at J to 5 bases, leaving 4 bases not matched to a gene. CDR3 length: 15 residues. Germline CDR1 is SGHTA and CDR2 is FQGNSA. CDR3 nucleotide sequence: TGTGCCAGCAGCTTCTTAGCGGGAGGGGGAGATACGCAGTATTTT. Translation gives CASSFLAGGGDTQYF.

This clone has only one observation. The chain carries TRBV18 and TRBJ2-5, with D perhaps assigned TRBD1 or TRBD2 (5 bases each). V gave up 3 bases and J gave up 5 bases, with 10 bases separating them. Germline assignment: CDR1 KGHSH and CDR2 LQKENI. The CDR3 has 13 residues. The CDR3 sequence is CASSPGTGETQYF. The CDR3 DNA sequence: TGTGCCAGCTCACCGGGGACCGGTGAGACCCAGTACTTC.